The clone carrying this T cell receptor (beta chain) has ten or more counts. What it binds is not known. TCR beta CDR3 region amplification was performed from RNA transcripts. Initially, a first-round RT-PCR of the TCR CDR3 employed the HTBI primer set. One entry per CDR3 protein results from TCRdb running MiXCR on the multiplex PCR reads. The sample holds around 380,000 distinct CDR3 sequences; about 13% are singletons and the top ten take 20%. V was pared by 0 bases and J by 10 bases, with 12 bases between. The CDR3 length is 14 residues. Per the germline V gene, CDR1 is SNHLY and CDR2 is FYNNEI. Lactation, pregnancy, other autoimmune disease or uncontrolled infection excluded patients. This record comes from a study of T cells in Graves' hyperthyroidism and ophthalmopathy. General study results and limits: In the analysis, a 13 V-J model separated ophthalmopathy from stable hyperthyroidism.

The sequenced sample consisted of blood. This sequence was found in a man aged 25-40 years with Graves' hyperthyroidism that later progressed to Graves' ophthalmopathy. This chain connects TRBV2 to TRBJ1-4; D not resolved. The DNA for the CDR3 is TGTGCCAGCAGTGAAGCGTTTGTCGATCGAAAACTGTTTTTT. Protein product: CASSEAFVDRKLFF.